Sequencing of this TCR beta chain was carried out in a study of cytomegalovirus exposure and HLA in healthy donors. Regarding the study as a whole: Among the sequence variants, a highly shared cluster was likely an artifact of sequencing.

This PCR relied on a set of 60 Vbeta primers and 13 Jbeta primers. In the original analysis: A later analysis tallied approximately 87 million unique TCR beta chains, roughly 11 million of them shared. Repertoires were generated with immunoSEQ multiplex PCR, while TCRdb's copy carries only in-frame clones and drops some. D and trimming were read from the DNA, whereas the V and J calls and clone size are those reported in that table. This sample has about 140,000 clones, with 66% found just once. A note on this clone: Its specificity is unknown.

The CDR3 consists of 16 residues. Germline assignment: CDR1 SGHNT and CDR2 YYREEE (reference sequence). Trimming cost V 0 bases and J 3 bases; bases outside gene matches: 8. The sample taken for sequencing was PBMCs. The chain combines TRBV5-4 with TRBJ1-2; the match to TRBD1 covers 7 bases. This receptor was obtained from a woman aged 60-70 years in good health and CMV-seronegative. This CDR3 is CASSLVAGGAHYGYTF. The CDR3 region has the DNA TGTGCCAGCAGCTTGGTGGCAGGGGGTGCCCACTATGGCTACACCTTC.